The 27 T cell receptor beta chains below all came from one sample that was sequenced in a study of cytomegalovirus exposure and HLA in healthy donors. Primers for the PCR totalled 60 Vbeta and 13 Jbeta. Clones were read by immunoSEQ multiplex PCR, and TCRdb kept only the in-frame ones, dropping some. In the table there are 130,000 to 150,000 clones, about 86% of which are singletons. Specimen: PBMCs. These receptor sequences come from a middle-aged man in good health and CMV-seropositive.

The chain uses TRBV5-1 and TRBJ1-1, with D perhaps matching TRBD1 (6 bases). The length of the CDR3 is 14 residues. Germline CDR1 and CDR2: SGHRS and YFSETQ. V was trimmed by 5 bases and J by 4 bases, leaving 15 bases between them. The CDR3 loop reads CASSIQGGTTEAFF. In DNA form, the CDR3 reads TGCGCCAGCAGTATACAGGGTGGGACCACTGAAGCTTTCTTT.

The rearrangement uses TRBV12-5 and TRBJ2-7, with 15 bases lining up with TRBD2. This CDR3 is built from 16 residues. The junction had 4 bases not matched to a gene; V was cut back by 6 bases and J by 1 base. The germline CDR1 and CDR2 sequences are LGHNT and FRNRAP. CDR3 sequence (DNA): TGTGCTAGTGGGGGGACTAGCGGGGGGACGTCCTACGAGCAGTACTTC. This translates into CASGGTSGGTSYEQYF.

The gene calls are TRBV19 and TRBJ2-7; TRBD2 matches 7 bases. CDR3 length equals 17 residues. The V gene's germline CDR1 is LNHDA and CDR2 SQIVND (reference sequence). The V gene end was trimmed by 6 bases and the J gene end by 0 bases; junction bases not matched to a gene: 14. CDR3 residues: CASSAFQTGGVSYEQYF. The CDR3 DNA follows: TGTGCCAGTAGCGCCTTTCAAACGGGAGGAGTCTCCTACGAGCAGTACTTC.

The J gene is TRBJ2-3, the V gene TRBV30, with D possibly being TRBD2 (6 bases). The ends were cut back, 0 bases at V and 1 base at J, with 20 bases in the middle. This CDR3 contains 18 residues. Germline CDR1 GTSNPN, CDR2 SVGIG (reference sequence). The CDR3 loop reads CAWSVPAGRGLGTDTQYF. CDR3 DNA: TGTGCCTGGAGTGTACCGGCGGGGCGCGGGTTGGGCACAGATACGCAGTATTTT.

This clone was seen a single time. The V gene is TRBV7-9, the J gene TRBJ2-2; 9 bases match TRBD1. Germline CDR1 is SEHNR and CDR2 is FQNEAQ (reference sequence). The V and J ends lost 7 bases and 3 bases, in that order; junction bases with no gene match: 6. The CDR3 has 15 amino acids. The CDR3 DNA reads as TGTGCCAGCACTGGACAGGGGCTATACACCGGGGAGCTGTTTTTT. Translated, it gives CASTGQGLYTGELFF.

This clone was recorded a few times. Relative to the germline gene, one junction end is altered; a read error may explain this. The chain carries TRBV7-9 and TRBJ2-7; D is ambiguous. This CDR3 is 14 amino acids long. Germline V gives CDR1 SEHNR, CDR2 FQNEAQ (reference sequence). In DNA, the CDR3 is TGTTCCAGCAGCTTAGCTGGAGTCGACTACGAGCAGTACTTC. Protein product: CSSSLAGVDYEQYF.

The gene calls are TRBV9 and TRBJ1-2, with TRBD1 matching 9 bases. The CDR3 contains 15 residues. Trimming removed 3 bases from V and 4 bases from J; junction bases left unmatched: 7. Germline lookup yields CDR1 SGDLS and CDR2 YYNGEE. In DNA, the CDR3 is TGTGCCAGCAGCGCAACAGGGGGCGAGGGCTATGGCTACACCTTC. Its translation is CASSATGGEGYGYTF.

This clone was recorded only once. CDR3 amino acids: CASSLDSSRGLAGAMETQYF. The CDR3 coding sequence is TGTGCCAGCAGCTTAGATTCTTCGAGAGGACTAGCGGGAGCTATGGAGACCCAGTACTTC. The V gene is TRBV11-2, the J gene TRBJ2-5; 13 bases line up with TRBD2. The CDR3 has 20 residues. Looked up from germline, CDR1 is SGHAT and CDR2 is FQNNGV. J gave up 5 bases and V 0 bases, and 15 bases lay outside the gene matches. Based on the CDR3 plus reference TRBV11-2 and TRBJ2-5, the full variable domain is EAGVAQSPRYKIIEKRQSVAFWCNPISGHATLYWYQQILGQGPKLLIQFQNNGVVDDSQLPKDRFSAERLKGVDSTLKIQPAKLEDSAVYLCASSLDSSRGLAGAMETQYFGPGTRLLVL.

This chain links TRBV7-8 with TRBJ1-2; 8 bases fit TRBD1. Trimming took 0 bases from V and 5 from J; bases not matched to a gene: 5. This CDR3 contains 15 residues. In germline, CDR1 is SGHVS, CDR2 FQNEAQ. The chain's CDR3 is CASSLAAGGEYGYTF. The CDR3 DNA reads TGTGCCAGCAGCTTAGCGGCAGGGGGCGAATATGGCTACACCTTC.

The rearrangement links TRBV5-5 to TRBJ1-5, with D perhaps matching TRBD1 (6 bases). This CDR3 contains 15 residues. The V gene lost 0 bases and the J gene lost 0 bases, with 7 bases spanning the gap. Germline assignment: CDR1 SGHKS and CDR2 YYEKEE (reference sequence). The CDR3, as DNA: TGTGCCAGCAGCTTGGCACAGGGTAGCAATCAGCCCCAGCATTTT. Residues: CASSLAQGSNQPQHF.

V usage is TRBV9 and J usage is TRBJ1-1; 7 positions match TRBD1. The CDR3 loop spans 15 amino acids. J was trimmed by 10 bases and V by 0 bases; bases with no gene match: 12. Per the germline V gene, CDR1 is SGDLS and CDR2 is YYNGEE. In nucleotides, the CDR3 is TGTGCCAGCAGCGTAGATTGGACAGGCGAAAAGGGAGCTTTCTTT. It translates to CASSVDWTGEKGAFF.

This clone was detected a few times. This rearrangement joins TRBV4-3 to TRBJ2-1; D possibly corresponds to TRBD1 (6 bases). The V gene lost 0 bases and the J gene lost 5 bases, with 11 bases spanning the gap. This CDR3 region has 15 residues. CDR1 is LGHNA and CDR2 is YSLEER in the germline V gene. CDR3 in DNA: TGCGCCAGCAGCCAAGAAGGCAGGGGTCACAATGAGCAGTTCTTC. The encoded protein is CASSQEGRGHNEQFF.

The V gene is TRBV9, the J gene TRBJ1-5; 10 nucleotides agree with TRBD1. Germline assignment: CDR1 SGDLS and CDR2 YYNGEE. V was clipped by 4 bases and J by 2 bases; unmatched bases: 9. This CDR3 contains 17 residues. The CDR3 DNA sequence: TGTGCCAGCAGCCCCGGGACAGGGGATTCGCGCAATCAGCCCCAGCATTTT. Its protein product is CASSPGTGDSRNQPQHF. Filled out from reference TRBV9 and TRBJ1-5, the complete variable domain reads DSGVTQTPKHLITATGQRVTLRCSPRSGDLSVYWYQQSLDQGLQFLIQYYNGEERAKGNILERFSAQQFPDLHSELNLSSLELGDSALYFCASSPGTGDSRNQPQHFGDGTRLSIL.

The V and J genes are TRBV5-1 and TRBJ2-1; TRBD2 aligns across 8 bases. CDR3 length: 15 amino acids. V lost 3 bases to trimming and J lost 2 bases; unmatched junction nucleotides: 4. The germline CDR1 and CDR2 sequences are SGHRS and YFSETQ. This chain's CDR3 is CASSWGLGTYNEQFF. CDR3 in DNA: TGCGCCAGCAGCTGGGGACTAGGAACCTACAATGAGCAGTTCTTC.

The J gene is TRBJ2-1, the V gene TRBV7-3; D might be TRBD1 (5 bases). This CDR3 has 14 amino acids. Between the trimmed V and J ends, which lost 3 bases and 6 bases, there was a span of 12 bases. Germline CDR1 is SGHTA and CDR2 is FQGTGA. DNA for the CDR3: TGTGCCAGCAGCTTGTTGGGGCCGGGCAATGAGCAGTTCTTC. Translated, it gives CASSLLGPGNEQFF.

The chain carries TRBV29-1 and TRBJ1-1; 8 bases are a match to TRBD1. The junction had 3 bases not matched to a gene; V was cut back by 4 bases and J by 2 bases. CDR3 length: 13 residues. Germline V gene data show CDR1 as SQVTM and CDR2 as ANQGSEA. In DNA form, the CDR3 reads TGCAGCGTTGTCAGGGGGCCAAACACTGAAGCTTTCTTT. It translates to CSVVRGPNTEAFF.

The gene calls are TRBV5-4 and TRBJ2-6; 8 positions match TRBD1. Trimming cost V 4 bases and J 16 bases; bases outside gene matches: 7. The V gene's germline CDR1 is SGHNT and CDR2 YYREEE (reference sequence). CDR3 length: 12 residues. The CDR3 loop reads CASSLRTGWLTF. CDR3 nucleotide sequence: TGTGCCAGCAGCCTAAGGACAGGGTGGCTGACTTTC.

The chain is built from TRBV27 and TRBJ2-7; maybe TRBD2 (6 bases). This CDR3 is built from 15 residues. V was shortened by 3 bases and J by 2 bases, with 14 bases between the two germline ends. Germline CDR1 and CDR2: MNHEY and SMNVEV (reference sequence). The DNA for the CDR3 is TGTGCCAGCAGTTTGGTCAAGCGGGTGGCCTACGAGCAGTACTTC. This gives the protein CASSLVKRVAYEQYF.

This clone has a handful of counts. V is TRBV18 and J is TRBJ1-6, with TRBD1 identical over 7 bases. CDR3 length equals 14 residues. CDR1 is KGHSH and CDR2 is LQKENI in the germline V gene. V was clipped by 7 bases and J by 5 bases; unmatched bases: 5. CDR3 in amino acids: CASFTGTDNSPLHF. Here the CDR3 DNA reads TGTGCCAGCTTTACCGGGACAGATAATTCACCCCTCCACTTT.

This chain uses TRBV28 with TRBJ2-1; D gene uncertain. The CDR3 totals 14 residues. Germline V lookup: CDR1 MDHEN, CDR2 SYDVKM. Between the trimmed V and J ends, which lost 1 base and 0 bases, there was a span of 4 bases. CDR3 sequence: CASSLYSSYNEQFF. CDR3 sequence (DNA): TGTGCCAGCAGTTTATATAGCTCCTACAATGAGCAGTTCTTC. Supplemented by reference TRBV28 and TRBJ2-1, the full variable domain reads DVKVTQSSRYLVKRTGEKVFLECVQDMDHENMFWYRQDPGLGLRLIYFSYDVKMKEKGDIPEGYSVSREKKERFSLILESASTNQTSMYLCASSLYSSYNEQFFGPGTRLTVL.

This sequence joins TRBV5-1 and TRBJ2-2; 9 nucleotides line up with TRBD1. V shed 4 bases, J shed 5 bases, and the junction held 6 bases outside the gene matches. CDR1 is SGHRS, CDR2 YFSETQ, per germline. The CDR3 loop spans 15 amino acids. The CDR3 region is CASSIRTGETGELFF. In nucleotides, the CDR3 is TGCGCCAGCAGCATTCGGACAGGGGAGACCGGGGAGCTGTTTTTT.

The V call is TRBV6-6, the J call TRBJ2-7; no clear D. Germline V CDR1 and CDR2: MNHNY, SVGAGI (reference sequence). The CDR3 extends over 13 amino acids. Trimming shortened V by 2 bases and J by 3 bases, and 8 bases separated the two germline ends. In DNA form, the CDR3 reads TGTGCCAGCAGTTACCACAAGAACTACGAGCAGTACTTC. Amino acids: CASSYHKNYEQYF.

The gene calls are TRBV5-4 and TRBJ1-2, with 7 bases identical to TRBD1. This CDR3 spans 16 amino acids. Germline CDR1 SGHNT, CDR2 YYREEE (reference sequence). Trimming at V came to 4 bases and at J to 4 bases, leaving 13 bases not matched to a gene. CDR3 sequence: CASSQDLQGDSYGYTF. The CDR3 DNA is TGTGCCAGCAGCCAGGATCTGCAGGGGGATAGCTATGGCTACACCTTC.

V is TRBV6-6 and J is TRBJ1-2; D call uncertain. This CDR3 is 12 amino acids long. Deletions cut 7 bases from V and 3 bases from J, with 9 bases between. CDR1 is MNHNY and CDR2 is SVGAGI in the germline V gene (reference sequence). CDR3 in amino acids: CASKRADYGYTF. DNA for the CDR3: TGTGCCAGCAAGAGGGCTGACTATGGCTACACCTTC.

This clone has only one observation. The J gene is TRBJ1-4, the V gene TRBV5-6; 9 nucleotides match TRBD1. Trimming at V came to 4 bases and at J to 6 bases, leaving 7 bases not matched to a gene. The length of the CDR3 is 15 residues. Per germline, CDR1 SGHDT and CDR2 YYEEEE. The CDR3 sequence: CASSTGQGRYEKLFF. CDR3 DNA sequence: TGTGCCAGCAGCACGGGACAGGGCCGTTATGAAAAACTGTTTTTT. Based on the CDR3 plus reference TRBV5-6 and TRBJ1-4, the full variable domain is DAGVTQSPTHLIKTRGQQVTLRCSPKSGHDTVSWYQQALGQGPQFIFQYYEEEERQRGNFPDRFSGHQFPNYSSELNVNALLLGDSALYLCASSTGQGRYEKLFFGSGTQLSVL.

This chain connects TRBV4-1 to TRBJ1-4; weak D call: TRBD1 (6 bases). Deletions cut 4 bases from V and 9 bases from J, with 18 bases between. The CDR3 consists of 15 residues. Germline V gene sequence: CDR1 MGHRA, CDR2 YSYEKL. The CDR3 loop is CASSLWDTPRQKLFF. CDR3 bases: TGCGCCAGCAGCCTATGGGACACTCCGCGACAAAAACTGTTTTTT.

The chain combines TRBV5-5 with TRBJ2-2; TRBD1 agrees at 11 bases. This CDR3 spans 16 amino acids. The V and J ends lost 0 bases and 5 bases, in that order; junction bases with no gene match: 3. The germline V gene has CDR1 SGHKS and CDR2 YYEKEE (reference sequence). CDR3 amino acids: CASSLAGQGGTGELFF. The CDR3 coding sequence is TGTGCCAGCAGCTTGGCGGGACAGGGGGGTACCGGGGAGCTGTTTTTT.